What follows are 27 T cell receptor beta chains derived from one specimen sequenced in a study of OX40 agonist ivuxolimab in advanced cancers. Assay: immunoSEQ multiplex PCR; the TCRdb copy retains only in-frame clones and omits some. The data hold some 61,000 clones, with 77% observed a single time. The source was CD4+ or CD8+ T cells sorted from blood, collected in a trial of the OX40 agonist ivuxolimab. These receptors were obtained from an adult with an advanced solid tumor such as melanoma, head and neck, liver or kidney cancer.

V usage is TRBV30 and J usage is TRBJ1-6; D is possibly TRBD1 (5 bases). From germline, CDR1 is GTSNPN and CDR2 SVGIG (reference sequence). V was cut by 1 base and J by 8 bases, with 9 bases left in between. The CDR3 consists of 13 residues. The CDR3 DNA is TGTGCCTGGAGTGCCCAGGGCTATTCACCCCTCCACTTT. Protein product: CAWSAQGYSPLHF.

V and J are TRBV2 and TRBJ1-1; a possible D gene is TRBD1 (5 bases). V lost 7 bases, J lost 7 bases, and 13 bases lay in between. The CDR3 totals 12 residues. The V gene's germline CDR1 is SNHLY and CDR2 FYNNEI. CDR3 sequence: CASTSGGYEAFF. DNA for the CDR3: TGTGCCAGCACTTCCGGGGGGTATGAAGCTTTCTTT.

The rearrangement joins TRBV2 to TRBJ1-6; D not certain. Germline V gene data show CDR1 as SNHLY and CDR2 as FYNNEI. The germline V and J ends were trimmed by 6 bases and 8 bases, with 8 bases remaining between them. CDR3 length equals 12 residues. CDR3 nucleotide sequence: TGTGCCAGCAGGATAAGCGATTCACCCCTCCACTTT. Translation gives CASRISDSPLHF.

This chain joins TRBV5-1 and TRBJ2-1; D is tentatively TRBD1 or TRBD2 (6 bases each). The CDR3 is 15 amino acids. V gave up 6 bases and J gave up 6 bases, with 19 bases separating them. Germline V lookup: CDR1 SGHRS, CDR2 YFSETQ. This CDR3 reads CASTPRGAAGNEQFF. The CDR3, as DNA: TGCGCCAGCACCCCAAGGGGGGCGGCTGGCAATGAGCAGTTCTTC.

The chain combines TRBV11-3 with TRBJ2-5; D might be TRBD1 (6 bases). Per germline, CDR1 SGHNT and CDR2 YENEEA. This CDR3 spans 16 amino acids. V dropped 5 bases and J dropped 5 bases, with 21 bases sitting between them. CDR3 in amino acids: CASSPNDLQGRETQYF. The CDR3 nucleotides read TGTGCCAGCAGCCCGAACGATTTACAGGGAAGGGAGACCCAGTACTTC.

In DNA, the CDR3 is TGTGCCAGCAGCCCCGCCGGTGGGACTGGGGAGCTGTTTTTT. It encodes CASSPAGGTGELFF. V usage is TRBV2 and J usage is TRBJ2-2, with D perhaps TRBD2 (6 bases). This CDR3 has 14 residues. Germline lookup yields CDR1 SNHLY and CDR2 FYNNEI. V was shortened by 6 bases and J by 8 bases, with 16 bases between the two germline ends.

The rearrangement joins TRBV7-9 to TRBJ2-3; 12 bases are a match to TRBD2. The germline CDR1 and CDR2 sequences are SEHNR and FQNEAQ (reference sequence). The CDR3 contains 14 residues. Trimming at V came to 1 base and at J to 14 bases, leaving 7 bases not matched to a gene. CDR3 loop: CASSLEMTSGRRYF. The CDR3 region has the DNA TGTGCCAGCAGCTTAGAAATGACTAGCGGGAGACGGTATTTT.

CDR3 loop: CASSLVQGGSSYEQYF. CDR3 nucleotide sequence: TGTGCCAGCAGCTTAGTCCAGGGGGGGAGCTCCTACGAGCAGTACTTC. V is TRBV7-8 and J is TRBJ2-7; D is perhaps TRBD1 or TRBD2 (7 bases each). Germline V gene lookup returns CDR1 SGHVS and CDR2 FQNEAQ. The length of the CDR3 is 16 residues. V lost 1 base and J lost 0, with 13 bases in between.

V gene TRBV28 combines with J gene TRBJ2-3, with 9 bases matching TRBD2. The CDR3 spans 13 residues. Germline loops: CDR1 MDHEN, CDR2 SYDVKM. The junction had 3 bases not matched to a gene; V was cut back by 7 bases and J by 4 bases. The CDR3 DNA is TGTGCCAGCACCGGCGGGGGGGCAGATACGCAGTATTTT. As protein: CASTGGGADTQYF. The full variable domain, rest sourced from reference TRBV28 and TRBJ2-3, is DVKVTQSSRYLVKRTGEKVFLECVQDMDHENMFWYRQDPGLGLRLIYFSYDVKMKEKGDIPEGYSVSREKKERFSLILESASTNQTSMYLCASTGGGADTQYFGPGTRLTVL.

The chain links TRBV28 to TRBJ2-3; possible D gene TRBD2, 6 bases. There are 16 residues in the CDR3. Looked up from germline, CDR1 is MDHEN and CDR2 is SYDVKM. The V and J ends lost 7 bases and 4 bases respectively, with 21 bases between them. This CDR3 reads CASNKGLLSHADTQYF. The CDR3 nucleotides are TGTGCCAGCAATAAGGGACTCCTTTCGCACGCAGATACGCAGTATTTT.

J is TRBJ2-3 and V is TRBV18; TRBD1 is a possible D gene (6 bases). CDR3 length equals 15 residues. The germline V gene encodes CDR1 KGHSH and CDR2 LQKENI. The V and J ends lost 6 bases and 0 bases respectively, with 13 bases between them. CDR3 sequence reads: CASSLQGTSTDTQYF. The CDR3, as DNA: TGTGCCAGCTCCCTACAGGGAACTAGCACAGATACGCAGTATTTT.

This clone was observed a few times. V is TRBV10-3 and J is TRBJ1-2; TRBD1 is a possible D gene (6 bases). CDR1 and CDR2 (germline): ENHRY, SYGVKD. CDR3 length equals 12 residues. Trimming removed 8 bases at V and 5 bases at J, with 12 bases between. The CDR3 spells CAIGGQIYGYTF. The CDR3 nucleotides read TGTGCCATCGGAGGACAGATTTATGGCTACACCTTC.

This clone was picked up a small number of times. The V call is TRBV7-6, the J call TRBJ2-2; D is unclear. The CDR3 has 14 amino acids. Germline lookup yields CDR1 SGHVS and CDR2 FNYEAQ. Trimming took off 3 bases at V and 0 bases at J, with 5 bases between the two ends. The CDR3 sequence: CASSLIANTGELFF. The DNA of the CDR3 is TGTGCCAGCAGCTTGATCGCGAACACCGGGGAGCTGTTTTTT.

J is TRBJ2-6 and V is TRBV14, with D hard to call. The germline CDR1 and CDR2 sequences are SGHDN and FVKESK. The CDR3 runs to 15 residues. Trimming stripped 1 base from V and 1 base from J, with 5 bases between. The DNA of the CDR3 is TGTGCCAGCAGCCAAGGCAGATCTGGGGCCAACGTCCTGACTTTC. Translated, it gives CASSQGRSGANVLTF.

CDR3 nucleotides: TGCGCCAGCAGCTCAAAGACAGGGGGATTAGGGAACACCGGGGAGCTGTTTTTT. It is translated as CASSSKTGGLGNTGELFF. V is TRBV5-1 and J is TRBJ2-2; TRBD1 aligns across 9 bases. Germline V gives CDR1 SGHRS, CDR2 YFSETQ. CDR3 length equals 18 residues. V shed 3 bases, J shed 1 base, and the junction held 10 bases outside the gene matches.

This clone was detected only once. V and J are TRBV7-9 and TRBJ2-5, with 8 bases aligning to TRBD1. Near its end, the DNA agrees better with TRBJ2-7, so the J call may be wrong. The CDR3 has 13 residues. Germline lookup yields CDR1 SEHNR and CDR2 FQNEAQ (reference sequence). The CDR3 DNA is TGTGCCAGCAGCTTTGACAGGGGTGGCGAGCAGTACTTC. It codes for CASSFDRGGEQYF.

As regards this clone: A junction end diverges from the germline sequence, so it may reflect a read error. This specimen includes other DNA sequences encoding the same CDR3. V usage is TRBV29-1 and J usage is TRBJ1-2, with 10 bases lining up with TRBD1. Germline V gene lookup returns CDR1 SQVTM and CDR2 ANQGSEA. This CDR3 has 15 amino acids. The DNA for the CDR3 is TGCAGCGTTGGGGGACAGGGGAGTGTTAACTATGGCTATACCTTC. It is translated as CSVGGQGSVNYGYTF.

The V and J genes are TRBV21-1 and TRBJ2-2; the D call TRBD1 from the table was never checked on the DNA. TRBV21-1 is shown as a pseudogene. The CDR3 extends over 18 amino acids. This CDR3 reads CASSKGRWDRENTGELFF. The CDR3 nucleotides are TGTGCCAGCAGCAAAGGGAGATGGGACAGGGAGAACACCGGGGAGCTGTTTTTT.

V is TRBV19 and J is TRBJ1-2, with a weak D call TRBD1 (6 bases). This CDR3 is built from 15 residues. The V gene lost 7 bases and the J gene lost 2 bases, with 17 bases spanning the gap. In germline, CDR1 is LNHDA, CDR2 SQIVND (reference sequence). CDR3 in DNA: TGTGCCAGTACCGATTGGTCCACAGGGAACTATGGCTACACCTTC. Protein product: CASTDWSTGNYGYTF.

CDR3 nucleotides: TGTGCCAGCAGCTTAAGGGACAGGGGCACAGATACGCAGTATTTT. It encodes CASSLRDRGTDTQYF. The rearrangement links TRBV13 to TRBJ2-3; TRBD1 matches 9 bases. The trim removed 2 bases at V and 1 base at J, leaving 1 base unmatched. The CDR3 extends over 15 amino acids. Germline-derived CDR1 and CDR2 are PRHDT and FYEKMQ (reference sequence).

This CDR3 reads CASSLGTSGSTDTQYF. DNA of the CDR3: TGCGCCAGCAGCTTGGGAACTAGCGGGAGCACAGATACGCAGTATTTT. The V call is TRBV5-1, the J call TRBJ2-3; 9 nucleotides match TRBD2. This CDR3 has 16 amino acids. Germline CDR1 is SGHRS and CDR2 is YFSETQ. Unmatched junction bases numbered 2, after V lost 0 bases and J lost 0 bases.

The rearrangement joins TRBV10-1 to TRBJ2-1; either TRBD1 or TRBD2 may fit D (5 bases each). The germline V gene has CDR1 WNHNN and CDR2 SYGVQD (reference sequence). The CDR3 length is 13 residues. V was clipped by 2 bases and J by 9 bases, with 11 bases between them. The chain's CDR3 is CASSEGGRGEQFF. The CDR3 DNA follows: TGCGCCAGCAGTGAGGGGGGTCGAGGTGAGCAGTTCTTC.

In nucleotides, the CDR3 is TGTGCCTGGAGTCGTCTGATCTCTGACGAGCAGTACTTC. It yields the protein CAWSRLISDEQYF. This rearrangement joins TRBV30 to TRBJ2-7; no definite D call. With 2 bases removed from V and 5 bases from J, the gap between germline ends came to 13 bases. Germline CDR1 and CDR2: GTSNPN and SVGIG (reference sequence). The CDR3 is made up of 13 amino acids.

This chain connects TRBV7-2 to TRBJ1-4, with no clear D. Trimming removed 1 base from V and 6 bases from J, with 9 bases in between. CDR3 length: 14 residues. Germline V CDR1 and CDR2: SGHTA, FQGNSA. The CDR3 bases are TGTGCCAGCAGCTTAGGAGGGCGAGATGAAAAACTGTTTTTT. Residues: CASSLGGRDEKLFF.

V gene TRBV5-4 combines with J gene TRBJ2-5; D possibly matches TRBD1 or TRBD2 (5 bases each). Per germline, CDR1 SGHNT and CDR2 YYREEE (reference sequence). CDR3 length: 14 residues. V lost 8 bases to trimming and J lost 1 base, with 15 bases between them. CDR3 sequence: CASSSGTLQETQYF. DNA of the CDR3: TGTGCCAGTTCCTCCGGGACGCTCCAAGAGACCCAGTACTTC.

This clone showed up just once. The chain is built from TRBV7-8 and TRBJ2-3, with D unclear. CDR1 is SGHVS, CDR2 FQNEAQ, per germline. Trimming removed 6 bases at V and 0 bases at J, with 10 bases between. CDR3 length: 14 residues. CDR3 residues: CASSPGPSTDTQYF. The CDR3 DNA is TGTGCCAGCAGTCCCGGACCAAGCACAGATACGCAGTATTTT.

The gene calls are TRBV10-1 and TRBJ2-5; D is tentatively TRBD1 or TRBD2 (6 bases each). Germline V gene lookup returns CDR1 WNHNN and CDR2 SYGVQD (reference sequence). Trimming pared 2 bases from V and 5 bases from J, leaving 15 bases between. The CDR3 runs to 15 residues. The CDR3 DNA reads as TGCGCCAGCAGTGAGCACGTGGGGGGCATGGAGACCCAGTACTTC. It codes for CASSEHVGGMETQYF.